This T cell receptor beta chain was found in a study of T cell repertoires in cytomegalovirus infection (dated by TCRdb to about 2019). Describing the broader study: The peptide stimulations were aimed at well-studied HLA-B-restricted epitopes as well as recently identified HLA-C-restricted CMV epitopes, whose presentation resists viral immunomodulation. Donor HLA type was relevant to the analysis, as public TCR beta signatures indicated carriage of CMV infection together with the matching HLA type. Overall study outcomes, separate from this receptor: The ex vivo response was dominated by HLA-C-restricted CMV-specific TCR beta clonotypes, which also provided the single most frequent clonotype in two of eight donors. In both this cohort and an independent roughly 400-donor cohort, the cumulative frequency of public TCR beta family members distinguished carriers of CMV infection plus the relevant HLA type.

The CDR3 has 11 amino acids, counting the end cysteine and phenylalanine. Left in the record is the CDR3 DNA by itself, 33 bases read in frame from the first base. CDR1 and CDR2, looked up from the germline V gene (reference sequence), are SEHNR and FQNEAQ. V and J are truncated by 1 base and 8 bases respectively, leaving an intervening sequence of 5 bases. Sequencer: Illumina HiSeq 1500. The raw public data were reprocessed by TCRdb itself: fastp quality trimming at Q25, MiXCR clonotype calling, in-frame beta chains only. Rows are unified per CDR3 protein, each entry keeping the most common DNA and genes. Recorded for this sample are hundreds of thousands of distinct CDR3 sequences; 25% to 30% of them occurred a single time. Around 18% of the sample is taken by the ten largest. Explained via the paper, the treatment or condition label denotes: in vitro stimulation with specific CMV peptide epitopes to enrich CMV-specific T cells.

Comment on this clonotype: Which antigen it targets is not known. It has no much larger one-base neighbor in the sample; base qualities were not kept.

The source material was cultured PBMCs, sampled from culture after CMV antigen stimulation. This receptor was taken from a human donor in good health (CMV status not recorded). Some clones in this sample may be carry-over from other donors' samples. The rearranged chain carries TRBV7-9 and TRBJ1-1; the D gene lacks a confident call. The CDR3 region reads CASSLEGEAFF. The sequence in DNA is TGTGCCAGCAGCTTAGAGGGAGAAGCTTTCTTT.